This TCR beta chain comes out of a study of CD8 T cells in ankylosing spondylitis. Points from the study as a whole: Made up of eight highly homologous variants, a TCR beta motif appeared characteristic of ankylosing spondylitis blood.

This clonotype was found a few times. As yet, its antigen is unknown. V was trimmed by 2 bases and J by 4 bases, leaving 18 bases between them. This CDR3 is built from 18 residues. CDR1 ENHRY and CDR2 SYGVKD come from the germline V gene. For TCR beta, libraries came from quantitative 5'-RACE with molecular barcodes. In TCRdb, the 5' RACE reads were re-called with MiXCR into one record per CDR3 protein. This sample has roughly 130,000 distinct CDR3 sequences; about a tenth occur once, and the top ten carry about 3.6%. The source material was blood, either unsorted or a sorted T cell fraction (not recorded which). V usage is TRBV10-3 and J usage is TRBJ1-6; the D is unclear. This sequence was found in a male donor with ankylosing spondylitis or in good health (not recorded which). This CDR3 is CAISERKPDGYYNSPLHF. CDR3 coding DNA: TGTGCCATCAGTGAGCGAAAACCCGACGGATATTATAATTCACCCCTCCACTTT.